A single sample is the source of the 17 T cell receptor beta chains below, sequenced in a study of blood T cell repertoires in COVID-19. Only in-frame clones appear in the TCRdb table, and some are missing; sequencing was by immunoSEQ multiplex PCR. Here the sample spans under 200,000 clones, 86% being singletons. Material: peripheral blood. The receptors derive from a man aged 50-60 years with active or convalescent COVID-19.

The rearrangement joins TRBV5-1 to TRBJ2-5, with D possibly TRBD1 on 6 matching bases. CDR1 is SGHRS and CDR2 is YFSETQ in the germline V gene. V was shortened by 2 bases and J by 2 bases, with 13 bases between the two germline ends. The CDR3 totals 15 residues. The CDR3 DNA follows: TGCGCCAGCAGCTTTATAGGACAGTTACAAGAGACCCAGTACTTC. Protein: CASSFIGQLQETQYF.

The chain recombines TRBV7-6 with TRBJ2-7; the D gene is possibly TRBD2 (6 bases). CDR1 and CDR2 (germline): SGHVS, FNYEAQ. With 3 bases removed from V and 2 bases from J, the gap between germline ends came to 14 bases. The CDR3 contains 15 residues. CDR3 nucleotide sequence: TGTGCCAGCAGCTTGGGAGTAGCGGAGACCTACGAGCAGTACTTC. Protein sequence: CASSLGVAETYEQYF.

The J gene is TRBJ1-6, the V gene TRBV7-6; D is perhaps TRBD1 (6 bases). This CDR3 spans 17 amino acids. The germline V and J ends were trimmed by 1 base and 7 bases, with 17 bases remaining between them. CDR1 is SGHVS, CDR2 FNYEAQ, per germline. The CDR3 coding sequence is TGTGCCAGCAGCTTAGGTAAACAGGGAGGGAGAAATTCACCCCTCCACTTT. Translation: CASSLGKQGGRNSPLHF.

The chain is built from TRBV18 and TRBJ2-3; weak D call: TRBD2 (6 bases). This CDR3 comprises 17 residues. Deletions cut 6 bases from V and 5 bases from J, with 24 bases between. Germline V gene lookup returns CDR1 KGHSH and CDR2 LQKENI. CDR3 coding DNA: TGTGCCAGCTCTTTCGTTAATGGTCTGGGAGCGGGAGATACGCAGTATTTT. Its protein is CASSFVNGLGAGDTQYF. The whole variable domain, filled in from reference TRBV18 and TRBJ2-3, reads NAGVMQNPRHLVRRRGQEARLRCSPMKGHSHVYWYRQLPEEGLKFMVYLQKENIIDESGMPKERFSAEFPKEGPSILRIQQVVRGDSAAYFCASSFVNGLGAGDTQYFGPGTRLTVL.

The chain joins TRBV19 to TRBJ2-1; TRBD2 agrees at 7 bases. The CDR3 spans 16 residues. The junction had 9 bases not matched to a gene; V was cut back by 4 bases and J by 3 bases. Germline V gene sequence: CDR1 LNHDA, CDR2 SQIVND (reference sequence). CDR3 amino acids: CASSKSSGLYYNEQFF. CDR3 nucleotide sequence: TGTGCCAGTAGTAAATCTAGCGGCCTCTACTACAATGAGCAGTTCTTC.

CDR3 residues: CSASDPGQGSDTQYF. For the CDR3, the DNA is TGCAGTGCTAGTGATCCGGGACAGGGGAGCGATACGCAGTATTTT. The rearrangement links TRBV20-1 to TRBJ2-3; 10 positions match TRBD1. The V segment lost 3 bases and the J segment 6 bases; nucleotides outside the gene matches: 9. Germline V gives CDR1 DFQATT, CDR2 SNEGSKA (reference sequence). CDR3 size: 15 residues.

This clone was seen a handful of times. The CDR3 DNA sequence: TGCAGCGTTGAATCAGGGGACAGCCTCTACACCTTC. Translation gives CSVESGDSLYTF. The chain uses TRBV29-1 and TRBJ1-2; 7 bases are a match to TRBD1. V was clipped by 2 bases and J by 10 bases; unmatched bases: 7. CDR1 is SQVTM and CDR2 is ANQGSEA in the germline V gene. This CDR3 has 12 amino acids.

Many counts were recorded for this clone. The DNA of the CDR3 is TGTGCCAGCAGCCCCCAGGGGGACACTGAAGCTTTCTTT. It codes for CASSPQGDTEAFF. V gene TRBV9 combines with J gene TRBJ1-1, with 7 bases matching TRBD1. CDR1 and CDR2 (germline): SGDLS, YYNGEE. This CDR3 contains 13 residues. With V trimmed by 4 bases and J by 3 bases, 3 bases remained unmatched.

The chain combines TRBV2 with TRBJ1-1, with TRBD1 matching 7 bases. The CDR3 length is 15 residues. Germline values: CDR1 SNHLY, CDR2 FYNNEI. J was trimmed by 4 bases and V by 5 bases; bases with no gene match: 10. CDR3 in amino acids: CASSINGQALTEAFF. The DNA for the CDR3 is TGTGCCAGCAGTATAAACGGACAGGCCCTCACTGAAGCTTTCTTT. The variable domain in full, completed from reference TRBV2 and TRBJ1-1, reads EPEVTQTPSHQVTQMGQEVILRCVPISNHLYFYWYRQILGQKVEFLVSFYNNEISEKSEIFDDQFSVERPDGSNFTLKIRSTKLEDSAMYFCASSINGQALTEAFFGQGTRLTVV.

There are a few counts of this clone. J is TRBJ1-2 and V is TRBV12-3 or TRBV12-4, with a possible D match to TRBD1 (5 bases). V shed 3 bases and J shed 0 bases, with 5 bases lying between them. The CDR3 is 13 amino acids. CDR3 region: CASSLTANYGYTF. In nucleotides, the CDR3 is TGTGCCAGCAGTTTGACAGCTAACTATGGCTACACCTTC.

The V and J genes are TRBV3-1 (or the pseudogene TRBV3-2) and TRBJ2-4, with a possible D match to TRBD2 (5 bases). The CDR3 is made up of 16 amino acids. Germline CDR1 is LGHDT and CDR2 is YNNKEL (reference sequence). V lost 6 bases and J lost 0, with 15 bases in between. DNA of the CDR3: TGTGCCAGCAGTCCAGATAGCGTCCTAGCCAAAAACATTCAGTACTTC. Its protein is CASSPDSVLAKNIQYF.

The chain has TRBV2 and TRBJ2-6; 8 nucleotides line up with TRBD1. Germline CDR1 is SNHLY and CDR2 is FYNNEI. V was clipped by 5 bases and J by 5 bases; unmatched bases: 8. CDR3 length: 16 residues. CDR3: CASSPGTGSWANVLTF. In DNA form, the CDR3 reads TGTGCCAGCAGTCCCGGGACAGGAAGCTGGGCCAACGTCCTGACTTTC.

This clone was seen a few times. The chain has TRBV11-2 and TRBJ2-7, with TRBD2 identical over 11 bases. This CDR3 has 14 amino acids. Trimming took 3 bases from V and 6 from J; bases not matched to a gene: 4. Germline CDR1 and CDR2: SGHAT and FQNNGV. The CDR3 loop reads CASSFRLAGGEQYF. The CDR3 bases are TGTGCCAGCAGCTTCCGGCTAGCGGGAGGCGAGCAGTACTTC.

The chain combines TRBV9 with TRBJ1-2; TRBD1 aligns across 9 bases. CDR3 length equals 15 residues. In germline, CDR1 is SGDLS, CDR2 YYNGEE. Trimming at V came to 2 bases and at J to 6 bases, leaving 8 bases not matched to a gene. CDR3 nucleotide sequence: TGTGCCAGCAGCGTTGATTGGACAGGGGTTAATGGCTACACCTTC. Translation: CASSVDWTGVNGYTF.

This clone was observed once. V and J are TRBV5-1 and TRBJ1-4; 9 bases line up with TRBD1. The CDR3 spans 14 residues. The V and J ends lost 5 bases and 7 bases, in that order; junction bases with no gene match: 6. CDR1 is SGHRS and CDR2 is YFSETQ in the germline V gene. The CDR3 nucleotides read TGCGCCAGCAGTACCGGGACAGGGTCTGAAAAACTGTTTTTT. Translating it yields CASSTGTGSEKLFF.

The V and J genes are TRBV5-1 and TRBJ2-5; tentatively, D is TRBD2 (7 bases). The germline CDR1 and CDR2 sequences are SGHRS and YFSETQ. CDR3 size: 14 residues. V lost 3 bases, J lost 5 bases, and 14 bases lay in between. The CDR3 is CASSWKGGQETQYF. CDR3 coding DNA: TGCGCCAGCAGCTGGAAGGGGGGGCAGGAGACCCAGTACTTC. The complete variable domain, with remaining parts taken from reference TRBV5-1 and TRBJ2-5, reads KAGVTQTPRYLIKTRGQQVTLSCSPISGHRSVSWYQQTPGQGLQFLFEYFSETQRNKGNFPGRFSGRQFSNSRSEMNVSTLELGDSALYLCASSWKGGQETQYFGPGTRLLVL.

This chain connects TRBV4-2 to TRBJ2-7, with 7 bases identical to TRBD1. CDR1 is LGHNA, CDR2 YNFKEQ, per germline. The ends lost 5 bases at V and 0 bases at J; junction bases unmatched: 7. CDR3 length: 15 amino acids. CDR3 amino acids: CASSVGQSYSYEQYF. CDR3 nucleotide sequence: TGTGCCAGCAGCGTGGGACAGAGCTACTCCTACGAGCAGTACTTC.